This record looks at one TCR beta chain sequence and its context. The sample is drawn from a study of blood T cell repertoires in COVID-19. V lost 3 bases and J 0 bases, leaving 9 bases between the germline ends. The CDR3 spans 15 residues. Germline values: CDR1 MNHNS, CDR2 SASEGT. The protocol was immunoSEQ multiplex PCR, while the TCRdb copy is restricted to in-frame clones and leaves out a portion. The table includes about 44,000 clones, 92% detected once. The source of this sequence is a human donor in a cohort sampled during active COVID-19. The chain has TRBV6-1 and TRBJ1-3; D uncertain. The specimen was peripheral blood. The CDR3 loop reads CASSESRSSGNTIYF. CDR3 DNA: TGTGCCAGCAGTGAGAGCCGGAGCTCTGGAAACACCATATATTTT.